This T cell receptor (beta chain) was recorded in a study of blood T cell repertoires in COVID-19 (dated by TCRdb to 2020 to 2021). Some background on the complete study: The collaborator samples originated in the United States, Italy and Spain and spanned the acute and convalescent phases of COVID-19. The samples were drawn from the first 160 participants of the ongoing ImmuneRACE study and from under 1,500 subjects provided by 6 global collaborators. The repertoires were made available in a free public database intended to serve as a resource for research on the immune response to SARS-CoV-2. A de-identified subject ID, COVID-19 status, age in years and sex were almost always included in the sample metadata. Where available, HLA class I and class II types were obtained from metadata supplied by the sample provider rather than from assay-based typing. Subjects who had been exposed to COVID-19, were actively infected with it, or had recovered from it provided the deeply sampled blood TCRbeta repertoires that made up the dataset. The prospective study material was composed of cDNA or gDNA derived from T cells, B-cell-depleted T cells, or PBMCs.

As concerns this clone: Its antigen is currently not known. Qualities for individual bases were not recorded, and no much larger clone is one base off.

Sequences KGHSH (CDR1) and LQKENI (CDR2) are obtained from the germline V gene. V drops 3 bases and J drops 8 bases, leaving 24 bases in between. The CDR3 has 17 amino acids, counting the end cysteine and phenylalanine. The kept DNA is CDR3 alone, 51 bases in frame from the first base. What the research found in general, with its limitations: Clinical and demographic metadata were provided uncurated, with the amount varying by source and participant.

Whole blood was collected in K2EDTA tubes by collaborating institutions according to the institutions' own protocols. Collaborator samples were shipped for TCRbeta analysis as frozen whole blood, isolated PBMCs, or DNA extracted from either sample type. TCRbeta CDR3 regions were amplified from genomic DNA by means of the immunoSEQ Assay, a bias-controlled multiplex PCR. The paper's data handling went like this. The number of nucleated cells in each sample was estimated by amplification of reference gene primers within the assay. Sequence reads were collapsed and filtered to measure the absolute abundance of every unique TCRbeta CDR3 rearrangement. For each sample, productive Simpson clonality was calculated by taking the square root of Simpson's diversity index across productive rearrangements. The immuneACCESS repertoire file appears here via TCRdb, limited to in-frame rearrangements. These files lack a portion of the clones; in checked studies, under half of the deficit traces to unresolved V genes, and the cause of the others is not known. V and J calls and clone size are given by that table; D and trimming were obtained from the DNA. The sample contains tens of thousands of clones, about 70% of them found a single time. Of the sample, about 60% is held by the ten largest clones.

This clonotype was obtained from a man at least 80 years old with acute or convalescent COVID-19. The chain joins TRBV18 to TRBJ2-3, and TRBD2 may be the D gene, going by 5 matching bases. The sample taken for sequencing was peripheral blood. The nucleotides read TGTGCCAGCTCACCCCCCGGGGAAGCTATCGGGCCGGGTACGCAGTATTTT. It is translated as CASSPPGEAIGPGTQYF.